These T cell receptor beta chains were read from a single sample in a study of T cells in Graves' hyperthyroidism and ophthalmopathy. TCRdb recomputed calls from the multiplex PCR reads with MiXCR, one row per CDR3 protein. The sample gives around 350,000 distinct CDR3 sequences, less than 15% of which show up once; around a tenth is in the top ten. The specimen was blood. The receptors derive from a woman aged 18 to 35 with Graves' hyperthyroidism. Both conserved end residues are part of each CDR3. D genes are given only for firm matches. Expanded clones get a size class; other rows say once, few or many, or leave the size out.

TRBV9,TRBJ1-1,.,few,CASSVEEANTEAFF,TGTGCCAGCAGCGTAGAGGAAGCTAACACTGAAGCTTTCTTT
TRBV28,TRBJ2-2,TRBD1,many,CASRTGAENTGELFF,TGTGCCAGTAGGACAGGGGCTGAGAACACCGGGGAGCTGTTTTTT
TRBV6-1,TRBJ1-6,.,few,CASSPGGVNSPLHF,TGTGCCAGCAGTCCCGGGGGGGTTAATTCACCCCTCCACTTT
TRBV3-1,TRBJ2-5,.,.,CAGSQSSVVAETQYF,TGTGCCGGCAGCCAAAGTTCGGTGGTCGCGGAGACCCAGTACTTC
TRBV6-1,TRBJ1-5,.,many,CASNGIRNQPQHF,TGTGCCAGCAATGGGATCCGCAATCAGCCCCAGCATTTT
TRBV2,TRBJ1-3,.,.,CASSVNGAGNTIYF,TGTGCCAGCAGTGTGAACGGGGCAGGAAACACCATATATTTT
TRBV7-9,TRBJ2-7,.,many,CASSLALEQGYHEQYF,TGTGCCAGCAGCTTAGCGCTGGAACAGGGTTACCACGAGCAGTACTTC
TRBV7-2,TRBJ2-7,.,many,CASSTDSSSYEQYF,TGTGCCAGCAGCACAGACAGTAGCTCCTACGAGCAGTACTTC
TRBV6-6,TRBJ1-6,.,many,CASSYLPEGPENSPLHF,TGTGCCAGCAGTTACCTCCCCGAAGGGCCAGAGAATTCACCCCTCCACTTT
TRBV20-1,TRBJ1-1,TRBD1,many,CSARGTGIMNTEAFF,TGCAGTGCTAGGGGGACAGGCATAATGAACACTGAAGCTTTCTTT
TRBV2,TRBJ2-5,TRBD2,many,CASSGRGLAWETQYF,TGTGCCAGCAGTGGGCGGGGACTAGCGTGGGAGACCCAGTACTTC
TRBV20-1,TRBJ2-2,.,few,CSAKEEPRTGELFF,TGCAGTGCTAAAGAGGAACCCAGAACCGGGGAGCTGTTTTTT
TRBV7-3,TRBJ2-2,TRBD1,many,CASSTGTATGELFF,TGTGCCAGCAGCACCGGGACAGCTACCGGGGAGCTGTTTTTT
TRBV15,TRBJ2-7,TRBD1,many,CATASTGRHEQYF,TGTGCCACAGCATCGACAGGGCGCCACGAGCAGTACTTC
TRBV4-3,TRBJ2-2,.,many,CASSPRGRDYTGELFF,TGCGCCAGCAGCCCCAGGGGACGGGACTACACCGGGGAGCTGTTTTTT
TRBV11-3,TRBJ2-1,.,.,CASSKGPPGNEQFF,TGTGCCAGTTCGAAGGGCCCCCCGGGGAATGAGCAGTTCTTC
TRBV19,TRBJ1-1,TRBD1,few,CASSQGQGPFTEAFF,TGTGCCAGTAGTCAGGGACAGGGCCCGTTCACTGAAGCTTTCTTT